One sample yielded the 11 T cell receptor beta chains listed below, sequenced in a study of vaccination effects on CD4 cells after COVID-19 (dated by TCRdb to between 2021 and 2024). The library was made by the immunoSEQ multiplex PCR assay. TCRdb obtained this table from immuneACCESS and retained in-frame rearrangements with V and J assigned. These tables miss some clones; where compared with another copy, unresolved V genes account for less than half of the shortfall, and the remainder is unexplained. Across this sample there are 50,000 to 65,000 clones, with about four fifths seen only once. More than 2% of the sample comes from the top ten. These receptors' antigens are unknown. To identify antigen-specific CD4+ T cell clonotypes by their expansion, the ViraFEST assay first stimulated PBMC with viral peptide pools and then applied TCR sequencing. After less than eleven days of culture, CD4+ T cells were isolated with the EasySep CD4+ T cell isolation kit.

Specimen: CD4+ T cells from PBMCs cultured with HCoV-229E spike peptides, collected before COVID-19 vaccination. The cell subset or site label, read with the paper, signifies: HCoV-229E spike overlapping peptide pool stimulation. Receptor source: a human donor who received a COVID-19 vaccine.

The chain has TRBV7-2 and TRBJ2-3; TRBD2 matches 12 bases. The CDR3 has 18 residues. The V gene end was trimmed by 2 bases and the J gene end by 1 base; junction bases not matched to a gene: 7. CDR1 and CDR2 from the germline V gene are SGHTA and FQGNSA. This CDR3 is CASSLRLAGARGTDTQYF. CDR3 DNA sequence: TGTGCCAGCAGCTTAAGACTAGCGGGGGCCCGGGGCACAGATACGCAGTATTTT.

The gene calls are TRBV19 and TRBJ1-1; 10 bases map to TRBD1. The CDR3 loop spans 14 amino acids. The germline V gene has CDR1 LNHDA and CDR2 SQIVND (reference sequence). J lost 5 bases, V lost 10 bases, and 10 bases had no gene match. The CDR3, as DNA: TGTGCCACAGTTCTGGGACAGGGGTGGACTGAAGCTTTCTTT. Protein product: CATVLGQGWTEAFF.

The rearrangement uses TRBV2 and TRBJ2-1; 10 bases agree with TRBD2. Germline loops: CDR1 SNHLY, CDR2 FYNNEI. This CDR3 spans 15 amino acids. The trim removed 2 bases at V and 7 bases at J, leaving 5 bases unmatched. This chain's CDR3 is CASSELLAGVNEQFF. DNA for the CDR3: TGTGCCAGCAGTGAACTGCTAGCGGGGGTAAATGAGCAGTTCTTC.

This sequence joins TRBV21-1 and TRBJ1-5; the table's D gene call, TRBD1, was not cross checked with the DNA. TRBV21-1 is designated a pseudogene. The length of the CDR3 is 17 residues. Here the CDR3 reads CASRGTGVYLSNQPQHF. The CDR3 nucleotides read TGTGCCAGCAGAGGGACAGGGGTGTATCTTAGCAATCAGCCCCAGCATTTT.

This chain connects TRBV7-3 to TRBJ2-2; 9 bases fit TRBD1. Germline V gene sequence: CDR1 SGHTA, CDR2 FQGTGA. There are 14 residues in the CDR3. V trimming: 2 bases; J trimming: 7 bases; junction bases outside the gene matches: 2. CDR3 nucleotides: TGTGCCAGCAGCTTAGACAGGGGGGACGGGGAGCTGTTTTTT. It translates to CASSLDRGDGELFF.

Only one count was recorded for this clone. V gene TRBV28 combines with J gene TRBJ2-4; TRBD1 aligns across 12 bases. The V gene end was trimmed by 5 bases and the J gene end by 9 bases; junction bases not matched to a gene: 8. Germline V CDR1 and CDR2: MDHEN, SYDVKM. This CDR3 contains 15 residues. The CDR3 sequence: CASSTPGQGAGIQYF. CDR3 DNA sequence: TGTGCCAGCAGTACGCCGGGACAGGGGGCGGGCATTCAGTACTTC.

This chain uses TRBV18 with TRBJ2-1; TRBD2 is a possible D gene (6 bases). V was shortened by 2 bases and J by 9 bases, with 17 bases between the two germline ends. Germline V gene sequence: CDR1 KGHSH, CDR2 LQKENI. The CDR3 length is 15 residues. This CDR3 is CASSPGGGVLGEQFF. CDR3 nucleotide sequence: TGTGCCAGCTCACCAGGCGGAGGGGTCCTGGGTGAGCAGTTCTTC.

This clone was counted only a few times. V gene TRBV24-1 combines with J gene TRBJ1-2, with 9 bases that match TRBD1. Per germline, CDR1 KGHDR and CDR2 SFDVKD. The J segment lost 5 bases and the V segment lost 3 bases, leaving 9 bases of the junction unmatched. The CDR3 has 16 amino acids. The CDR3 is CATSDAKTGGLYGYTF. DNA for the CDR3: TGTGCCACCAGTGATGCGAAAACAGGGGGCCTATATGGCTACACCTTC.

This clone was picked up a small number of times. The rearrangement joins TRBV2 to TRBJ1-5, with 7 bases that match TRBD1. CDR3 length: 14 residues. Losses at the gene ends were 4 bases for V and 3 bases for J; bases not matched to a gene: 3. In germline, CDR1 is SNHLY, CDR2 FYNNEI. The CDR3 DNA sequence: TGTGCCAGCAGTGTACAGGGGATCAATCAGCCCCAGCATTTT. It codes for CASSVQGINQPQHF.

This chain joins TRBV3-1 (or the pseudogene TRBV3-2) and TRBJ1-5; D is uncertain. Deletions cut 2 bases from V and 5 bases from J, with 7 bases between. Germline lookup yields CDR1 LGHDT and CDR2 YNNKEL (reference sequence). The CDR3 spans 13 residues. CDR3 sequence reads: CASSQSRDQPQHF. The CDR3 DNA follows: TGTGCCAGCAGCCAAAGTAGGGATCAGCCCCAGCATTTT.

The chain is built from TRBV12-2 and TRBJ2-1; TRBD1, as called in the table, went unchecked against the DNA. TRBV12-2 is recorded as a pseudogene. This CDR3 spans 17 amino acids. CDR3: CASRPQGADDSYNEQFF. The CDR3 DNA reads as TGTGCAAGTCGCCCCCAAGGGGCGGACGATTCCTACAATGAGCAGTTCTTC.